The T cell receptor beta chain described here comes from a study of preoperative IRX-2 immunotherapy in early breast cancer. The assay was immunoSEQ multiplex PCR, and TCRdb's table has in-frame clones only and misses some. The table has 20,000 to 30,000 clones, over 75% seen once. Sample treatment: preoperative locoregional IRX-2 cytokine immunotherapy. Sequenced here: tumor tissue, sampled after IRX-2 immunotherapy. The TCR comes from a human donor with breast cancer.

CDR3 residues: CASGSPFQPQHF. The CDR3 DNA reads TGTGCCAGCGGCTCCCCATTTCAGCCCCAGCATTTT. The chain employs TRBV27 and TRBJ1-5, with no clear D. Trimming removed 8 bases at V and 6 bases at J, with 11 bases between. Looked up from germline, CDR1 is MNHEY and CDR2 is SMNVEV (reference sequence). CDR3 length: 12 amino acids.